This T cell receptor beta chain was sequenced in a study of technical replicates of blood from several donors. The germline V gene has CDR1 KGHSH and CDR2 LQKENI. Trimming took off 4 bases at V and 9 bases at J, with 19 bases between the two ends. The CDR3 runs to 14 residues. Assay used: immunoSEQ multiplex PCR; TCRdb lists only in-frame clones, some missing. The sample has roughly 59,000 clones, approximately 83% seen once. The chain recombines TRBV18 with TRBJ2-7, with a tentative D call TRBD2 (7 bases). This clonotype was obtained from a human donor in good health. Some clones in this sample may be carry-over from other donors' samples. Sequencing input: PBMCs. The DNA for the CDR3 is TGTGCCAGCTCACGGTTAGCAGGGGCGGGAGTGCAGTACTTC. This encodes CASSRLAGAGVQYF.